The source of this TCR beta chain is a study of T cells expressing NK-cell markers. With the 5' RACE reads reprocessed, TCRdb shows one record per CDR3 protein and no DNA. The sample totals about 440,000 distinct CDR3 sequences. Germline V CDR1 and CDR2: WNHNN, SYGVQD (reference sequence). The CDR3 contains 12 residues. The sample was blood T cells: a sorted CD56 or NKG2C T cell subset, CD4+ or CD8+ T cells, or bulk PBMC T cells (not recorded which). This chain links TRBV10-1 with TRBJ1-2; absent DNA, TCRdb's TRBD1 call cannot be checked. The clonotype comes from a woman between 18 and 70 years old in good health. This CDR3 reads CAGPTGGRGYTF.